The next 13 T cell receptor beta chains were all read from a single sample in a study of blood T cell repertoires in COVID-19. The table came from immunoSEQ multiplex PCR; TCRdb's copy has only in-frame clones and leaves some out. The repertoire holds roughly 200,000 clones, with around 80% as singletons. Sequences were obtained from peripheral blood. These TCRs come from a human donor in a cohort sampled during active COVID-19.

The genes are TRBV2 and TRBJ1-4; tentative D call: TRBD1 (5 bases). CDR1 is SNHLY and CDR2 is FYNNEI in the germline V gene. The ends were cut back, 0 bases at V and 7 bases at J, with 9 bases in the middle. The CDR3 is made up of 14 amino acids. CDR3 nucleotide sequence: TGTGCCAGCAGTGAAGCCCCGGGGGGTGAAAAACTGTTTTTT. Translated: CASSEAPGGEKLFF.

This chain uses TRBV5-1 with TRBJ2-1; perhaps TRBD2 as D (5 bases). The CDR3 is 14 amino acids. V was pared by 3 bases and J by 8 bases, with 15 bases between. Looked up from germline, CDR1 is SGHRS and CDR2 is YFSETQ. The CDR3 protein is CASSSLTSTHEQFF. The CDR3, as DNA: TGCGCCAGCAGCTCGTTAACTAGTACTCATGAGCAGTTCTTC.

The genes are TRBV30 and TRBJ1-1, with D possibly matching TRBD1 (5 bases). Trimming cost V 7 bases and J 5 bases, with 17 bases left between them. The CDR3 totals 13 residues. From germline, CDR1 is GTSNPN and CDR2 SVGIG (reference sequence). The CDR3 sequence: CASRRGPTTEAFF. The CDR3, as DNA: TGTGCCTCACGAAGGGGTCCGACTACTGAAGCTTTCTTT.

The chain carries TRBV11-2 and TRBJ2-3; D is perhaps TRBD1 (6 bases). The CDR3 consists of 15 residues. CDR1 and CDR2 from the germline V gene are SGHAT and FQNNGV. The germline V and J ends were trimmed by 5 bases and 2 bases, with 14 bases remaining between them. Written as DNA, the CDR3 is TGTGCCAGCAGCACCCTCGGACAGTTCACAGATACGCAGTATTTT. Its translation: CASSTLGQFTDTQYF. Looking up the rest from reference TRBV11-2 and TRBJ2-3 gives the full variable domain: EAGVAQSPRYKIIEKRQSVAFWCNPISGHATLYWYQQILGQGPKLLIQFQNNGVVDDSQLPKDRFSAERLKGVDSTLKIQPAKLEDSAVYLCASSTLGQFTDTQYFGPGTRLTVL.

This chain connects TRBV5-1 to TRBJ2-1, with a weak D call TRBD2 (6 bases). The CDR3 runs to 15 residues. Trimming cost V 0 bases and J 2 bases, with 9 bases left between them. Germline-derived CDR1 and CDR2 are SGHRS and YFSETQ. The CDR3 spells CASSLGDSPYNEQFF. CDR3 sequence (DNA): TGCGCCAGCAGCTTGGGGGACTCCCCCTACAATGAGCAGTTCTTC.

This chain uses TRBV29-1 with TRBJ2-3; 7 positions agree with TRBD1. Germline CDR1 SQVTM, CDR2 ANQGSEA. V trimming: 7 bases; J trimming: 4 bases; junction bases outside the gene matches: 5. There are 12 residues in the CDR3. CDR3 loop: CSGKGAADTQYF. In DNA, the CDR3 is TGCAGCGGAAAGGGGGCCGCAGATACGCAGTATTTT.

The chain carries TRBV7-9 and TRBJ2-7; TRBD2 is a possible D gene (5 bases). V lost 1 base to trimming and J lost 0 bases, with 19 bases between them. This CDR3 contains 18 residues. CDR1 and CDR2 from the germline V gene are SEHNR and FQNEAQ (reference sequence). In DNA, the CDR3 is TGTGCCAGCAGCTTAGAGAGACCCTTTACGGGATACTCCTACGAGCAGTACTTC. The encoded protein is CASSLERPFTGYSYEQYF.

V usage is TRBV4-2 and J usage is TRBJ2-7, with 8 bases aligning to TRBD1. Germline V gene lookup returns CDR1 LGHNA and CDR2 YNFKEQ. CDR3 length equals 16 residues. With V trimmed by 0 bases and J by 5 bases, 9 bases remained unmatched. The CDR3 coding sequence is TGTGCCAGCAGCCAAGACGGTACCAGGGGGCTGAACGAGCAGTACTTC. Translation gives CASSQDGTRGLNEQYF.

The rearrangement links TRBV18 to TRBJ2-3; possibly TRBD2 for D (6 bases). The V gene lost 3 bases and the J gene lost 0 bases, with 10 bases spanning the gap. The CDR3 consists of 15 residues. Germline V gives CDR1 KGHSH, CDR2 LQKENI. The CDR3 region is CASSPTGRSTDTQYF. CDR3 nucleotides: TGTGCCAGCTCACCCACCGGGAGAAGCACAGATACGCAGTATTTT.

This clone appeared once. This chain uses TRBV6-1 with TRBJ2-1, with a tentative D call TRBD1 (6 bases). Trimming stripped 2 bases from V and 7 bases from J, with 21 bases between. This CDR3 is 17 amino acids long. The V gene's germline CDR1 is MNHNS and CDR2 SASEGT. This chain's CDR3 is CASSEQRLGGARNEQFF. The CDR3, as DNA: TGTGCCAGCAGTGAACAGCGCCTAGGGGGAGCGAGGAATGAGCAGTTCTTC.

About this clone: The sample carries other DNA sequences with the same CDR3. The rearrangement joins TRBV30 to TRBJ1-1; D gene uncertain. V lost 0 bases to trimming and J lost 2 bases, with 7 bases between them. Germline CDR1 is GTSNPN and CDR2 is SVGIG (reference sequence). The CDR3 runs to 13 residues. The CDR3 DNA reads as TGTGCCTGGAGTGTACAAGTAAACACTGAAGCTTTCTTT. Residues: CAWSVQVNTEAFF.

This clone was detected a few times. The V and J genes are TRBV24-1 and TRBJ1-5, with unresolved D. CDR3 size: 14 residues. The V gene's germline CDR1 is KGHDR and CDR2 SFDVKD. V gave up 4 bases and J gave up 9 bases, with 15 bases separating them. For the CDR3, the DNA is TGTGCCACCAGTGAGGGTGACAATTGGTGGCCCCAGCATTTT. Its translation: CATSEGDNWWPQHF.

CDR3 nucleotides: TGTGCCAGCAGCCAAGCCCAAGGGGCTAGCGGCAATGAGCAGTTCTTC. Amino acids: CASSQAQGASGNEQFF. The gene calls are TRBV3-1 (or the pseudogene TRBV3-2) and TRBJ2-1, with 7 bases aligning to TRBD2. Per the germline V gene, CDR1 is LGHDT and CDR2 is YNNKEL (reference sequence). The CDR3 contains 16 residues. Trimming took 1 base from V and 6 from J; bases not matched to a gene: 9.